This T cell receptor beta chain was found in a study of PD-L1 blockade in urothelial cancer. Study-level background: A median blood sample held approximately 150,000 T cells and about 83,000 unique TCRs. Points from the study as a whole: Improved survival was predicted by pretreatment blood TCR clonality below the median.

Regarding this clone: Its antigen is still unknown.

Measured with immunoSEQ multiplex PCR; TCRdb has only the in-frame clones, and not every one. The data show about 81,000 clones, 90% to 95% seen once. Germline trimming cut 4 bases from V and 1 base from J; bases unmatched to any gene: 1. Looked up from germline, CDR1 is SGDLS and CDR2 is YYNGEE. The CDR3 is 14 residues long. The TCR originated in a man aged 60-69 years with urothelial cancer. J is TRBJ1-1 and V is TRBV9; 10 nucleotides line up with TRBD1. The specimen comprised PBMCs, sampled around atezolizumab (anti-PD-L1) treatment. The DNA of the CDR3 is TGTGCCAGCAGCAGGGACAGGGGGAACACTGAAGCTTTCTTT. This codes for CASSRDRGNTEAFF.